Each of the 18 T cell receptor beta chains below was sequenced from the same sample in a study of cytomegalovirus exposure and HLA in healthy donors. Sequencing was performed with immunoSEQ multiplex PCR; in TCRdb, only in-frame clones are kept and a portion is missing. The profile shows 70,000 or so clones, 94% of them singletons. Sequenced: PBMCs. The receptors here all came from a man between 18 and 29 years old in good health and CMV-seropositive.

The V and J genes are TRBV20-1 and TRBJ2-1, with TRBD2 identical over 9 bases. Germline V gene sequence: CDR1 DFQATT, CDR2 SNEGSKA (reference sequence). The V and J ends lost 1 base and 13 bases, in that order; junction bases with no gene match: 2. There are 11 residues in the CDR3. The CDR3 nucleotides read TGCAGTGCTAGAGTGGGACTAGCCCAGTTCTTC. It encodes CSARVGLAQFF.

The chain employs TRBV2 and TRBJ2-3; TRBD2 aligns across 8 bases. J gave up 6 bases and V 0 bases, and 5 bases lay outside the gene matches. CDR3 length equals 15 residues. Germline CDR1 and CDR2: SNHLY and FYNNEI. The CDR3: CASSEAQGGRDTQYF. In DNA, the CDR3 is TGTGCCAGCAGTGAAGCACAGGGCGGGAGGGATACGCAGTATTTT.

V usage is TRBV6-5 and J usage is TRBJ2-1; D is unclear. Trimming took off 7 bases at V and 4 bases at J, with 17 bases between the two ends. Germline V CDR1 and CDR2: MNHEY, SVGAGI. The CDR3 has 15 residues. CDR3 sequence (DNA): TGTGCCAGCACCCAAACCCCCGAGAGATACAATGAGCAGTTCTTC. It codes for CASTQTPERYNEQFF.

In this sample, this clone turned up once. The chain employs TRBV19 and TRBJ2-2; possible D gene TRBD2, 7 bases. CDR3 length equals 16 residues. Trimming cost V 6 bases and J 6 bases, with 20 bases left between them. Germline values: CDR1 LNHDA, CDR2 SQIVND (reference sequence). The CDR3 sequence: CASSPLRGGPAGELFF. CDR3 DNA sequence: TGTGCCAGTAGCCCTCTAAGGGGGGGACCCGCCGGGGAGCTGTTTTTT.

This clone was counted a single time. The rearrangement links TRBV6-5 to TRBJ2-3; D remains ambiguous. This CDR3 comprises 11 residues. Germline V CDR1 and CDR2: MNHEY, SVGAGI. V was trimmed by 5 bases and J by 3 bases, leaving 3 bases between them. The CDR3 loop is CASSQTDTQYF. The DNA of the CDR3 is TGTGCCAGCAGTCAGACAGATACGCAGTATTTT.

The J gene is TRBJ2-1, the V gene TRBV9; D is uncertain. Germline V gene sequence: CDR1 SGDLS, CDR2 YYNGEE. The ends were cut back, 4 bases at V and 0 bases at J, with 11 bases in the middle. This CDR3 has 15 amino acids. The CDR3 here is CASSPGTSSYNEQFF. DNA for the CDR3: TGTGCCAGCAGCCCTGGTACGAGCTCCTACAATGAGCAGTTCTTC.

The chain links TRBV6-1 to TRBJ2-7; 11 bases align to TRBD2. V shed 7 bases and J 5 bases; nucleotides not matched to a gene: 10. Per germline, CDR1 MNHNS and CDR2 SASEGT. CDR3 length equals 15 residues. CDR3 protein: CASIGLAGGVNEQYF. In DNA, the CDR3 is TGTGCCAGCATTGGACTAGCGGGTGGTGTGAACGAGCAGTACTTC.

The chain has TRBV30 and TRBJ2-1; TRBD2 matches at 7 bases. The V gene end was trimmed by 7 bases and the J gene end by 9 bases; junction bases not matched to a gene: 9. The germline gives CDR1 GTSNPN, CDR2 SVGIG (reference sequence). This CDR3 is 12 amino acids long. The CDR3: CAFNWVAGEQFF. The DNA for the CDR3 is TGTGCCTTTAATTGGGTAGCGGGTGAGCAGTTCTTC.

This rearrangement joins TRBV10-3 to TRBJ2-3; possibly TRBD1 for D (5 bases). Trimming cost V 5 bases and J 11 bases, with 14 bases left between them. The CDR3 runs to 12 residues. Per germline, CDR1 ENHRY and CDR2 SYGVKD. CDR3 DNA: TGTGCCATCAGTCTAGACAGCCTGAGGCAGTATTTT. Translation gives CAISLDSLRQYF.

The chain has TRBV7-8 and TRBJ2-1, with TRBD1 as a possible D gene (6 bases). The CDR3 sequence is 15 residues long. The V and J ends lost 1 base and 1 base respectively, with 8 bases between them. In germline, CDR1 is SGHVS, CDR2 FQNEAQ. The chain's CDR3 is CASSLDRASYNEQFF. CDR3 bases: TGTGCCAGCAGCTTAGACAGGGCGTCCTACAATGAGCAGTTCTTC.

In DNA, the CDR3 is TGTGCCAGCAGCTTAGCGCTAGGCCTCCAAGAGACCCAGTACTTC. Amino acid sequence: CASSLALGLQETQYF. This chain links TRBV7-8 with TRBJ2-5; D unclear. Germline V gives CDR1 SGHVS, CDR2 FQNEAQ. The CDR3 sequence is 15 residues long. V was cut by 0 bases and J by 1 base, with 9 bases left in between.

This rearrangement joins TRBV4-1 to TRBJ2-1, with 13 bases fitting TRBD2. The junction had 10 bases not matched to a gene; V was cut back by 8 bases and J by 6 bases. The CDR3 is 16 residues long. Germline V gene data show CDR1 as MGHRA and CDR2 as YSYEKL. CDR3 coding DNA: TGCGCCAGCTCCCGGACTAGCGGGAGCCTGGGCAATGAGCAGTTCTTC. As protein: CASSRTSGSLGNEQFF.

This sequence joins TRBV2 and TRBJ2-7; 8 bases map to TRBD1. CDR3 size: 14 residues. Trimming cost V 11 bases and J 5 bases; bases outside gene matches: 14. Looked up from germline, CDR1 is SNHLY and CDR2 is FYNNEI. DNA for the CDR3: TGTGCCTCACAGGGGGAACTGGGAATCCACGAGCAGTACTTC. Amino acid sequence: CASQGELGIHEQYF.

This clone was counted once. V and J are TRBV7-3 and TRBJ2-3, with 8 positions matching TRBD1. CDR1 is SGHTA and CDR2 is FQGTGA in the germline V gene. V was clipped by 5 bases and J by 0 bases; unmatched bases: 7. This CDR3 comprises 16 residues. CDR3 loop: CASSLQGDPSTDTQYF. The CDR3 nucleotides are TGTGCCAGCAGCCTACAGGGGGACCCTAGCACAGATACGCAGTATTTT.

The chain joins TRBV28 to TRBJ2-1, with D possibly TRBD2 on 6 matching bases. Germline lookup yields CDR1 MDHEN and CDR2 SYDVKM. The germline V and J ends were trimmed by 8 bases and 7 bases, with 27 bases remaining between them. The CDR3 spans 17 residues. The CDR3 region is CASLSPIRESPVNEQFF. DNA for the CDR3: TGTGCCAGCCTAAGCCCCATACGGGAGAGTCCCGTGAATGAGCAGTTCTTC.

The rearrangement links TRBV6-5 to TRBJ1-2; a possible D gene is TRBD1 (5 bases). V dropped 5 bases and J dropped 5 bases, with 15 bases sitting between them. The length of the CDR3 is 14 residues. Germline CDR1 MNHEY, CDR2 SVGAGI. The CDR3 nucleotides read TGTGCCAGCAGTCTCCGGGACGGGACTTATGGCTACACCTTC. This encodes CASSLRDGTYGYTF.

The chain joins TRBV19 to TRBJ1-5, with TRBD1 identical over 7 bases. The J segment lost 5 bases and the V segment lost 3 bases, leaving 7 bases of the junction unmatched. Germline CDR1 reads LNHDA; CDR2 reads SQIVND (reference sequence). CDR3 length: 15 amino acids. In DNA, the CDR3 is TGTGCCAGTAGTATTAGGACAGGCTTTTATCAGCCCCAGCATTTT. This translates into CASSIRTGFYQPQHF.

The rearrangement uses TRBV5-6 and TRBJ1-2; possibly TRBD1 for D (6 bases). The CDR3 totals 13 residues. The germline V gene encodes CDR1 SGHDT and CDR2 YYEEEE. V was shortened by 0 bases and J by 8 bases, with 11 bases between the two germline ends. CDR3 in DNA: TGTGCCAGCAGCTTGGACAGGGCAGGGGGCTACACCTTC. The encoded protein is CASSLDRAGGYTF.